These 24 T cell receptor beta chains were sequenced from one sample in a study of radiotherapy plus CTLA-4 blockade in lung cancer. The table came from immunoSEQ multiplex PCR; TCRdb's copy has only in-frame clones and leaves some out. The table records around 29,000 clones, over 75% of them present only once. The sample here was peripheral blood, taken from a patient treated with radiotherapy plus ipilimumab. Receptors originate from a human donor with non-small cell lung cancer that progressed on radiotherapy plus ipilimumab.

The CDR3 region is CASSSGDRAETQYF. CDR3 DNA: TGTGCCAGCAGCTCGGGAGACAGGGCAGAGACCCAGTACTTC. This chain uses TRBV9 with TRBJ2-5; maybe TRBD1 (7 bases). The CDR3 runs 14 residues. The V gene lost 4 bases and the J gene lost 4 bases, with 14 bases spanning the gap. Germline V CDR1 and CDR2: SGDLS, YYNGEE.

The CDR3 spells CASSRTGGLREQYF. CDR3 DNA sequence: TGTGCCAGTAGTCGGACAGGCGGCCTCCGCGAGCAGTACTTC. V gene TRBV19 combines with J gene TRBJ2-5; 7 nucleotides match TRBD1. Matching the DNA end better, TRBJ2-7 makes the J call doubtful. CDR1 is LNHDA and CDR2 is SQIVND in the germline V gene (reference sequence). The CDR3 is 14 amino acids.

The chain couples TRBV19 to TRBJ2-3; 12 bases are shared with TRBD1. The CDR3 sequence is 14 residues long. V shed 7 bases and J 6 bases; nucleotides not matched to a gene: 5. Germline assignment: CDR1 LNHDA and CDR2 SQIVND (reference sequence). DNA of the CDR3: TGTGCCAGTACCACGGGACAGGGGGCCGATACGCAGTATTTT. Amino acids: CASTTGQGADTQYF. The entire variable domain, with the rest obtained from reference TRBV19 and TRBJ2-3, is as follows: DGGITQSPKYLFRKEGQNVTLSCEQNLNHDAMYWYRQDPGQGLRLIYYSQIVNDFQKGDIAEGYSVSREKKESFPLTVTSAQKNPTAFYLCASTTGQGADTQYFGPGTRLTVL.

The chain carries TRBV18 and TRBJ2-3; no reliable D call. CDR3 length: 14 amino acids. The V gene's germline CDR1 is KGHSH and CDR2 LQKENI. The germline V and J ends were trimmed by 0 bases and 7 bases, with 11 bases remaining between them. Here the CDR3 DNA reads TGTGCCAGCTCACCACCGGGCCAGCTCCATACGCAGTATTTT. Amino acid sequence: CASSPPGQLHTQYF.

The chain combines TRBV28 with TRBJ1-6, with TRBD1 matching over 7 bases. Losses at the gene ends were 6 bases for V and 0 bases for J; bases not matched to a gene: 5. The CDR3 consists of 16 residues. Per the germline V gene, CDR1 is MDHEN and CDR2 is SYDVKM. The CDR3 nucleotides read TGTGCCAGCAGGCCCCACAGGGGCTCCTATAATTCACCCCTCCACTTT. Translation: CASRPHRGSYNSPLHF.

This clone appeared once. This chain connects TRBV5-6 to TRBJ2-3, with D perhaps TRBD2 (7 bases). V dropped 5 bases and J dropped 8 bases, with 24 bases sitting between them. From germline, CDR1 is SGHDT and CDR2 YYEEEE. The CDR3 totals 16 residues. CDR3 DNA sequence: TGTGCCAGCAGTTCGACTGATATAGCGGGCAGGGGTACGCAGTATTTT. Amino acids: CASSSTDIAGRGTQYF. The whole variable domain, remainder taken from reference TRBV5-6 and TRBJ2-3, is DAGVTQSPTHLIKTRGQQVTLRCSPKSGHDTVSWYQQALGQGPQFIFQYYEEEERQRGNFPDRFSGHQFPNYSSELNVNALLLGDSALYLCASSSTDIAGRGTQYFGPGTRLTVL.

The chain recombines TRBV6-5 with TRBJ1-6, with 9 bases that match TRBD1. V lost 2 bases, J lost 7 bases, and 3 bases stayed unmatched. Per germline, CDR1 MNHEY and CDR2 SVGAGI. The CDR3 is 15 residues long. The DNA for the CDR3 is TGTGCCAGCAGTTACACCGGGACAGGGAATTCACCCCTCCACTTT. Protein sequence: CASSYTGTGNSPLHF.

The chain joins TRBV6-1 to TRBJ2-7; 10 bases line up with TRBD1. Trimming removed 2 bases from V and 4 bases from J; junction bases left unmatched: 8. The CDR3 spans 16 residues. The V gene's germline CDR1 is MNHNS and CDR2 SASEGT. The CDR3 sequence is CASSESGTGAGYEQYF. DNA of the CDR3: TGTGCCAGCAGTGAATCCGGGACAGGGGCGGGGTACGAGCAGTACTTC.

The rearrangement links TRBV18 to TRBJ1-5; D not certain. The CDR3 sequence is 14 residues long. Trimming pared 2 bases from V and 0 bases from J, leaving 5 bases between. Germline V CDR1 and CDR2: KGHSH, LQKENI. CDR3 DNA: TGTGCCAGCTCACCAGGGAGTAGCAATCAGCCCCAGCATTTT. This encodes CASSPGSSNQPQHF. Combining the CDR3 with reference TRBV18 and TRBJ1-5 gives the whole variable domain NAGVMQNPRHLVRRRGQEARLRCSPMKGHSHVYWYRQLPEEGLKFMVYLQKENIIDESGMPKERFSAEFPKEGPSILRIQQVVRGDSAAYFCASSPGSSNQPQHFGDGTRLSIL.

The chain carries TRBV19 and TRBJ1-4; D is perhaps TRBD1 (5 bases). CDR1 LNHDA and CDR2 SQIVND come from the germline V gene (reference sequence). The CDR3 consists of 15 residues. Trimming stripped 5 bases from V and 3 bases from J, with 13 bases between. The CDR3 is CASSGSRVPNEKLFF. The CDR3 DNA sequence: TGTGCCAGTAGTGGATCCAGGGTGCCTAATGAAAAACTGTTTTTT. The variable domain in full, with the rest retrieved from reference TRBV19 and TRBJ1-4, is DGGITQSPKYLFRKEGQNVTLSCEQNLNHDAMYWYRQDPGQGLRLIYYSQIVNDFQKGDIAEGYSVSREKKESFPLTVTSAQKNPTAFYLCASSGSRVPNEKLFFGSGTQLSVL.

The rearrangement uses TRBV9 and TRBJ1-4, with TRBD1 matching over 12 bases. Trimming took 4 bases from V and 8 from J; bases not matched to a gene: 9. Germline V gene lookup returns CDR1 SGDLS and CDR2 YYNGEE. The length of the CDR3 is 16 residues. The CDR3 protein is CASSPNEGTGGEKLFF. CDR3 nucleotides: TGTGCCAGCAGCCCCAACGAGGGGACAGGGGGCGAAAAACTGTTTTTT.

This clone was counted a few times. The genes are TRBV6-6 and TRBJ1-1; 12 bases agree with TRBD1. The CDR3 contains 15 residues. With V trimmed by 5 bases and J by 4 bases, 5 bases remained unmatched. Germline assignment: CDR1 MNHNY and CDR2 SVGAGI (reference sequence). This chain's CDR3 is CASSKGGQGATEAFF. CDR3 DNA sequence: TGTGCCAGCAGTAAAGGGGGACAGGGGGCCACTGAAGCTTTCTTT.

V gene TRBV5-1 combines with J gene TRBJ1-1; 10 bases map to TRBD1. The CDR3 runs to 17 residues. V shed 2 bases and J 4 bases; nucleotides not matched to a gene: 11. Germline V gene data show CDR1 as SGHRS and CDR2 as YFSETQ. Here the CDR3 reads CASSLSTGGRVATEAFF. In DNA, the CDR3 is TGCGCCAGCAGCTTATCGACAGGGGGCCGAGTTGCCACTGAAGCTTTCTTT.

This rearrangement joins TRBV18 to TRBJ2-5; a possible D gene is TRBD2 (6 bases). Germline V lookup: CDR1 KGHSH, CDR2 LQKENI. Trimming stripped 3 bases from V and 5 bases from J, with 19 bases between. This CDR3 is 16 amino acids long. Here the CDR3 reads CASSPNAGRGVETQYF. In nucleotides, the CDR3 is TGTGCCAGCTCACCTAACGCGGGAAGAGGAGTGGAGACCCAGTACTTC.

Concerning this clone itself: Other DNA sequences in this sample translate to the same CDR3. The V and J genes are TRBV6-5 and TRBJ1-1; perhaps TRBD1 as D (5 bases). The V end lost 2 bases, the J end lost 4 bases, and 11 bases lay between the germline ends. The CDR3 covers 14 residues. Germline V CDR1 and CDR2: MNHEY, SVGAGI. The CDR3 region is CASSYGGDVTEAFF. The DNA for the CDR3 is TGTGCCAGCAGTTACGGGGGGGACGTCACTGAAGCTTTCTTT.

The chain links TRBV19 to TRBJ2-3, with 9 bases that match TRBD2. The trim removed 7 bases at V and 1 base at J, leaving 12 bases unmatched. The V gene's germline CDR1 is LNHDA and CDR2 SQIVND (reference sequence). The CDR3 is made up of 17 amino acids. CDR3 sequence reads: CASTQSLGTSRTDTQYF. The CDR3 DNA follows: TGTGCCAGTACCCAAAGCCTCGGGACTAGCCGCACAGATACGCAGTATTTT.

This clone qualifies as medium-sized (0.01 to 0.1%). CDR3 sequence reads: CASSRDSNQPQHF. For the CDR3, the DNA is TGTGCCAGCAGTCGGGATAGCAATCAGCCCCAGCATTTT. The chain joins TRBV2 to TRBJ1-5; D is uncertain. The CDR3 has 13 residues. Germline CDR1 reads SNHLY; CDR2 reads FYNNEI. Trimming took 5 bases from V and 0 from J, leaving 5 bases between them. Based on the CDR3 plus reference TRBV2 and TRBJ1-5, the full variable domain is EPEVTQTPSHQVTQMGQEVILRCVPISNHLYFYWYRQILGQKVEFLVSFYNNEISEKSEIFDDQFSVERPDGSNFTLKIRSTKLEDSAMYFCASSRDSNQPQHFGDGTRLSIL.

This clone was detected a few times. In DNA, the CDR3 is TGTGCCAGCAGTTATACCTACGAGCAGTACTTC. Translating it yields CASSYTYEQYF. The chain combines TRBV6-1 with TRBJ2-7; the D is unclear. The CDR3 is 11 residues long. V was pared by 5 bases and J by 2 bases, with 4 bases between. Per germline, CDR1 MNHNS and CDR2 SASEGT.

This rearrangement joins TRBV9 to TRBJ2-5; possibly TRBD2 for D (6 bases). The CDR3 is made up of 14 amino acids. Trimming cost V 0 bases and J 3 bases, with 9 bases left between them. Germline lookup yields CDR1 SGDLS and CDR2 YYNGEE. CDR3 nucleotide sequence: TGTGCCAGCAGCGTAGGGGGGGAAAAAGAGACCCAGTACTTC. Protein product: CASSVGGEKETQYF.

The chain uses TRBV6-1 and TRBJ1-2; TRBD1 matches at 10 bases. This CDR3 is built from 14 residues. Germline CDR1 MNHNS, CDR2 SASEGT. With 6 bases clipped from V and 5 bases from J, the junction kept 6 bases outside the gene matches. CDR3 region: CASRFGQGVYGYTF. The CDR3 region has the DNA TGTGCCAGCAGGTTCGGACAGGGGGTTTATGGCTACACCTTC.

J is TRBJ2-5 and V is TRBV19, with D perhaps TRBD2 (5 bases). CDR1 and CDR2 from the germline V gene are LNHDA and SQIVND (reference sequence). V was cut by 1 base and J by 5 bases, with 8 bases left in between. The length of the CDR3 is 13 residues. CDR3 sequence: CASSIGGEETQYF. CDR3 bases: TGTGCCAGTAGTATAGGTGGGGAGGAGACCCAGTACTTC.

This clone was recorded only once. The V gene is TRBV5-4, the J gene TRBJ1-1; 7 nucleotides align to TRBD1. From germline, CDR1 is SGHNT and CDR2 YYREEE (reference sequence). Losses at the gene ends were 3 bases for V and 7 bases for J; bases not matched to a gene: 3. There are 12 residues in the CDR3. This chain's CDR3 is CASSSGQVEAFF. CDR3 bases: TGTGCCAGCAGCTCCGGACAGGTTGAAGCTTTCTTT.

The chain couples TRBV4-1 to TRBJ1-4, with 7 bases that match TRBD1. V shed 7 bases and J 6 bases; nucleotides not matched to a gene: 8. Germline V gene data show CDR1 as MGHRA and CDR2 as YSYEKL. The CDR3 totals 14 residues. CDR3 amino acids: CASKGEGAHEKLFF. As DNA, the CDR3 is TGCGCCAGCAAAGGAGAGGGGGCGCATGAAAAACTGTTTTTT.

In this sample, this clone turned up once. The CDR3 sequence is CASSALKETEAFF. Here the CDR3 DNA reads TGTGCCAGCAGCGCGCTTAAAGAGACTGAAGCTTTCTTT. This chain links TRBV7-2 with TRBJ1-1; the D is unclear. Deletions cut 5 bases from V and 5 bases from J, with 12 bases between. The CDR3 has 13 residues. Germline CDR1 reads SGHTA; CDR2 reads FQGNSA.